This record looks at one TCR beta chain sequence and its context. Its antigen is unidentified. This sample stems from a study of T-cell reconstitution after alpha-beta-depleted transplantation in children. Findings and caveats of the study: After transplant, at about two months, alpha-beta T cells were reportedly derived from several hundred expanded graft clones.

Germline V gene lookup returns CDR1 SGHVS and CDR2 FQNEAQ. V shed 1 base and J 3 bases; nucleotides not matched to a gene: 4. This CDR3 contains 16 residues. Library preparation (for TCRbeta) was performed with unique molecular identifiers. TCRdb fed the PCR reads into MiXCR, producing one record per CDR3 protein. The sample contains some 830,000 distinct CDR3 sequences, roughly 16% of which appear only once. This clonotype originated in a male patient younger than 18 who had a stem cell transplant for acute lymphoblastic leukemia, so the T cells may come from the graft donor. The V call is TRBV7-8, the J call TRBJ2-7; 12 bases are a match to TRBD2. This specimen consisted of PBMCs, mostly from graft donor cells, obtained 360 days after TCRalphabeta/CD19-depleted stem cell transplant. The CDR3 loop reads CASSLEATSGSYEQYF. CDR3 DNA: TGTGCCAGCAGCTTAGAAGCGACTAGCGGGAGCTACGAGCAGTACTTC.